These 16 T cell receptor beta chains share one sample of origin, sequenced in a study of monozygotic twins with inflammatory bowel disease. Following a re-call of the 5' RACE reads, TCRdb has one entry per CDR3 protein and lacks DNA. Its table lists 300,000 to 350,000 distinct CDR3 sequences. Sequenced: blood. Every receptor here comes from a human donor with ulcerative colitis or Crohn's disease, or a healthy co-twin of an affected twin (not recorded which).

The genes are TRBV5-8 and TRBJ2-5; TCRdb gives TRBD2 as the D gene, but with no DNA this cannot be confirmed. CDR3 length: 15 amino acids. Germline V gene sequence: CDR1 SGHTS, CDR2 YDEGEE. The CDR3 sequence is CASSQRGLAGETQYF.

The chain combines TRBV3-1 with TRBJ1-4; no DNA is available, so the TRBD1 call from TCRdb remains unchecked. There are 15 residues in the CDR3. Germline V gene data show CDR1 as LGHDT and CDR2 as YNNKEL (reference sequence). This CDR3 reads CASSQSWGGGEKLFF.

The V and J genes are TRBV29-1 and TRBJ2-1; the TCRdb call, TRBD1, lacks DNA for checking. In germline, CDR1 is SQVTM, CDR2 ANQGSEA. The CDR3 is made up of 11 amino acids. CDR3 protein: CSVDGGVEWFF.

The chain combines TRBV7-8 with TRBJ2-3; TCRdb calls TRBD1, which cannot be checked without DNA. This CDR3 contains 16 residues. The germline V gene has CDR1 SGHVS and CDR2 FQNEAQ. The CDR3 sequence: CASSLATPAGTDTQYF. Full variable domain (outside the CDR3, taken from reference TRBV7-8 and TRBJ2-3): GAGVSQSPRYKVAKRGQDVALRCDPISGHVSLFWYQQALGQGPEFLTYFQNEAQLDKSGLPSDRFFAERPEGSVSTLKIQRTQQEDSAVYLCASSLATPAGTDTQYFGPGTRLTVL.

The chain recombines TRBV5-1 with TRBJ2-1; TCRdb proposes TRBD1, but this gene call is untestable without DNA. In germline, CDR1 is SGHRS, CDR2 YFSETQ. CDR3 length equals 15 residues. The CDR3 spells CASLQTGKPYNEQFF. The full variable domain, its missing parts supplied by reference TRBV5-1 and TRBJ2-1, is KAGVTQTPRYLIKTRGQQVTLSCSPISGHRSVSWYQQTPGQGLQFLFEYFSETQRNKGNFPGRFSGRQFSNSRSEMNVSTLELGDSALYLCASLQTGKPYNEQFFGPGTRLTVL.

The rearrangement links TRBV4-1 to TRBJ1-1; absent DNA, TCRdb's TRBD1 call cannot be checked. The germline V gene has CDR1 MGHRA and CDR2 YSYEKL. The CDR3 runs to 16 residues. CDR3 sequence reads: CASSQVGGNPYTEAFF.

The chain combines TRBV20-1 with TRBJ2-2; the TRBD1 assignment by TCRdb is unverifiable without DNA. Germline loops: CDR1 DFQATT, CDR2 SNEGSKA (reference sequence). This CDR3 is built from 15 residues. The CDR3 sequence: CSAWRGGPNTGELFF.

The chain recombines TRBV30 with TRBJ1-1. The CDR3 sequence is 12 residues long. Looked up from germline, CDR1 is GTSNPN and CDR2 is SVGIG (reference sequence). CDR3 residues: CAWITLNTEAFF.

V and J are TRBV2 and TRBJ1-2. The germline V gene has CDR1 SNHLY and CDR2 FYNNEI. The CDR3 loop spans 12 amino acids. The CDR3 loop reads CASSLQGGGYTF.

This chain uses TRBV11-2 with TRBJ1-5. The length of the CDR3 is 13 residues. Germline CDR1 is SGHAT and CDR2 is FQNNGV. CDR3 region: CASSATSGQPQHF. The full variable domain, in which reference TRBV11-2 and TRBJ1-5 provide the parts outside the CDR3, is EAGVAQSPRYKIIEKRQSVAFWCNPISGHATLYWYQQILGQGPKLLIQFQNNGVVDDSQLPKDRFSAERLKGVDSTLKIQPAKLEDSAVYLCASSATSGQPQHFGDGTRLSIL.

This chain uses TRBV5-1 with TRBJ2-3; TCRdb selects TRBD2, and the lack of DNA leaves this call unchecked. The V gene's germline CDR1 is SGHRS and CDR2 YFSETQ. The CDR3 extends over 20 amino acids. The CDR3 loop reads CASSLWRLAGGISSTDTQYF.

This sequence joins TRBV7-8 and TRBJ2-4; the D call from TCRdb, TRBD1, cannot be confirmed without DNA. The CDR3 extends over 17 amino acids. Germline assignment: CDR1 SGHVS and CDR2 FQNEAQ. The CDR3 loop reads CASRPEDRGTAKNIQYF. The full variable domain, rest sourced from reference TRBV7-8 and TRBJ2-4, is GAGVSQSPRYKVAKRGQDVALRCDPISGHVSLFWYQQALGQGPEFLTYFQNEAQLDKSGLPSDRFFAERPEGSVSTLKIQRTQQEDSAVYLCASRPEDRGTAKNIQYFGAGTRLSVL.

The chain couples TRBV7-2 to TRBJ1-2; the TCRdb call, TRBD1, lacks DNA for checking. Germline CDR1 SGHTA, CDR2 FQGNSA. The CDR3 sequence is 13 residues long. The chain's CDR3 is CASSNRDRYGYTF.

The chain combines TRBV3-1 with TRBJ2-1; TCRdb's assignment of TRBD1 cannot be checked, as there is no DNA. Germline-derived CDR1 and CDR2 are LGHDT and YNNKEL (reference sequence). The CDR3 runs to 16 residues. CDR3 amino acids: CASSQVSGQGSNEQFF.

V is TRBV23-1 and J is TRBJ2-1; the D gene TCRdb calls, TRBD1, cannot be checked with no DNA. TRBV23-1 is classed as an ORF, of uncertain function. This CDR3 is 14 amino acids long. CDR3 region: CASPPRSSYNEQFF.

V gene TRBV7-9 combines with J gene TRBJ2-7; TCRdb's D gene call, TRBD1, goes unchecked for lack of DNA. Per the germline V gene, CDR1 is SEHNR and CDR2 is FQNEAQ (reference sequence). This CDR3 is 13 amino acids long. This CDR3 reads CASSPRQGDEQYF.